The 31 T cell receptor beta chains given below trace back to one sample, sequenced in a study of T cell responses to AZD1222 COVID-19 vaccine. Some clones are missing from TCRdb's copy, which holds only in-frame ones; the method was immunoSEQ multiplex PCR. The sample includes 120,000 to 150,000 clones, 75% to 95% of them seen just once. This specimen was peripheral blood, taken on day 0 of AZD1222 vaccination. These TCRs come from an adult in good health.

The J gene is TRBJ1-6, the V gene TRBV5-6, with D unresolved. V shed 2 bases and J shed 8 bases, with 11 bases lying between them. Germline lookup yields CDR1 SGHDT and CDR2 YYEEEE. The CDR3 is 14 residues long. The CDR3 nucleotides are TGTGCCAGCAGCTTTAAGGCTCGGGATTCACCCCTCCACTTT. It encodes CASSFKARDSPLHF.

The CDR3 is CASSITDRYEQYF. Written as DNA, the CDR3 is TGTGCCAGTAGTATCACTGACAGGTACGAGCAGTACTTC. V gene TRBV19 combines with J gene TRBJ2-7, with D possibly being TRBD1 (6 bases). V lost 3 bases to trimming and J lost 4 bases, with 10 bases between them. In germline, CDR1 is LNHDA, CDR2 SQIVND (reference sequence). This CDR3 contains 13 residues.

J is TRBJ1-1 and V is TRBV9; D gene unclear. V was cut by 0 bases and J by 5 bases, with 8 bases left in between. The CDR3 covers 13 residues. Germline V gene lookup returns CDR1 SGDLS and CDR2 YYNGEE. Here the CDR3 DNA reads TGTGCCAGCAGCGTAGGGCGCCGGACTGAAGCTTTCTTT. It specifies CASSVGRRTEAFF.

The chain carries TRBV28 and TRBJ2-7; 8 bases align to TRBD2. The germline gives CDR1 MDHEN, CDR2 SYDVKM. The J segment lost 2 bases and the V segment lost 5 bases, leaving 11 bases of the junction unmatched. The CDR3 is 16 amino acids. This CDR3 is CASSPPPGGGPYEQYF. In DNA form, the CDR3 reads TGTGCCAGCAGTCCCCCCCCCGGGGGGGGACCCTACGAGCAGTACTTC.

The rearrangement links TRBV9 to TRBJ2-2, with D maybe TRBD1 (5 bases). Trimming took 3 bases from V and 6 from J, leaving 12 bases between them. CDR1 SGDLS and CDR2 YYNGEE come from the germline V gene. The length of the CDR3 is 14 residues. CDR3 bases: TGTGCCAGCAGCGCCACCCAGGGCCCCGGGGAGCTGTTTTTT. Encoded protein: CASSATQGPGELFF.

V gene TRBV27 combines with J gene TRBJ1-6; D is ambiguous. V was clipped by 4 bases and J by 11 bases, with 15 bases between them. This CDR3 is 14 amino acids long. The V gene's germline CDR1 is MNHEY and CDR2 SMNVEV (reference sequence). The CDR3 protein is CASSYGRAETPLHF. As DNA, the CDR3 is TGTGCCAGCAGTTACGGACGGGCAGAGACACCCCTCCACTTT.

The chain has TRBV6-5 and TRBJ1-2, with a weak D call TRBD1 (6 bases). Germline V gives CDR1 MNHEY, CDR2 SVGAGI. Deletions cut 11 bases from V and 8 bases from J, with 24 bases between. The CDR3 is 14 amino acids. This CDR3 reads CASAGALSVGGYTF. The CDR3 DNA reads as TGTGCCTCGGCGGGGGCGCTTTCAGTTGGGGGCTACACCTTC.

The rearrangement joins TRBV3-1 (or the pseudogene TRBV3-2) to TRBJ2-5; no firm D call. Between the trimmed V and J ends, which lost 5 bases and 3 bases, there was a span of 7 bases. The length of the CDR3 is 12 residues. From germline, CDR1 is LGHDT and CDR2 YNNKEL (reference sequence). The CDR3 coding sequence is TGTGCCAGCAGCAGTAATAAAGAGACCCAGTACTTC. This codes for CASSSNKETQYF.

The genes are TRBV4-2 and TRBJ1-2; D gene unclear. Germline CDR1 and CDR2: LGHNA and YNFKEQ. V lost 0 bases and J lost 4, with 9 bases in between. The CDR3 covers 14 residues. In DNA, the CDR3 is TGTGCCAGCAGCCAAGATCGTCTAGCCTATGGCTACACCTTC. Its translation: CASSQDRLAYGYTF.

This chain uses TRBV30 with TRBJ2-3, with 7 bases matching TRBD2. J was trimmed by 3 bases and V by 0 bases; bases with no gene match: 9. This CDR3 is 16 amino acids long. Germline CDR1 is GTSNPN and CDR2 is SVGIG (reference sequence). The CDR3 coding sequence is TGTGCCTGGAGTGTACGGGGCGGGAGAGGGACAGATACGCAGTATTTT. Translated, it gives CAWSVRGGRGTDTQYF. The complete variable domain, with remaining parts taken from reference TRBV30 and TRBJ2-3, reads SQTIHQWPATLVQPVGSPLSLECTVEGTSNPNLYWYRQAAGRGLQLLFYSVGIGQISSEVPQNLSASRPQDRQFILSSKKLLLSDSGFYLCAWSVRGGRGTDTQYFGPGTRLTVL.

The count of this clone is one. CDR3 DNA: TGTGCCAGCAGTGCTAAGGTCCAGCCCCAGCATTTT. As protein: CASSAKVQPQHF. J is TRBJ1-5 and V is TRBV2; D ambiguous. Germline loops: CDR1 SNHLY, CDR2 FYNNEI. CDR3 size: 12 residues. V lost 4 bases and J lost 7, with 8 bases in between.

This sequence joins TRBV12-3 or TRBV12-4 and TRBJ1-5; D call uncertain. Trimming stripped 3 bases from V and 6 bases from J, with 6 bases between. This CDR3 contains 12 residues. Here the CDR3 DNA reads TGTGCCAGCAGTTTTGTAGCTCAGCCCCAGCATTTT. Residues: CASSFVAQPQHF.

This clone was seen a single time. This chain connects TRBV27 to TRBJ1-1; D might be TRBD1 (5 bases). Per the germline V gene, CDR1 is MNHEY and CDR2 is SMNVEV (reference sequence). The CDR3 consists of 13 residues. V gave up 2 bases and J gave up 6 bases, with 10 bases separating them. The CDR3 DNA reads TGTGCCAGCAGTTTAACCCAGACAGCTGAAGCTTTCTTT. It translates to CASSLTQTAEAFF.

The chain carries TRBV28 and TRBJ1-1; the D is unclear. The V gene's germline CDR1 is MDHEN and CDR2 SYDVKM. The CDR3 is 14 amino acids. V was clipped by 5 bases and J by 4 bases, with 14 bases between them. The CDR3 region has the DNA TGTGCCAGCAGTCGCAACCGCGGGTCCACTGAAGCTTTCTTT. This codes for CASSRNRGSTEAFF. The entire variable domain, with the rest obtained from reference TRBV28 and TRBJ1-1, is as follows: DVKVTQSSRYLVKRTGEKVFLECVQDMDHENMFWYRQDPGLGLRLIYFSYDVKMKEKGDIPEGYSVSREKKERFSLILESASTNQTSMYLCASSRNRGSTEAFFGQGTRLTVV.

CDR3 DNA: TGTGCCAGCAGCTTCCTTAGCGGGAATGAGCAGTTCTTC. It translates to CASSFLSGNEQFF. V and J are TRBV7-3 and TRBJ2-1, with TRBD2 matching 7 bases. V was pared by 3 bases and J by 7 bases, with 3 bases of the junction left unmatched. CDR1 SGHTA and CDR2 FQGTGA come from the germline V gene. This CDR3 contains 13 residues.

V gene TRBV9 combines with J gene TRBJ1-1; D unresolved. The V and J ends lost 3 bases and 6 bases respectively, with 18 bases between them. The germline gives CDR1 SGDLS, CDR2 YYNGEE. The length of the CDR3 is 15 residues. The CDR3 sequence is CASSASGSISAEAFF. The DNA for the CDR3 is TGTGCCAGCAGCGCGAGCGGAAGCATCTCGGCTGAAGCTTTCTTT.

This chain joins TRBV28 and TRBJ1-1; D perhaps matches TRBD1 (5 bases). This CDR3 is 15 amino acids long. The V end lost 5 bases, the J end lost 2 bases, and 15 bases lay between the germline ends. Germline CDR1 and CDR2: MDHEN and SYDVKM. The CDR3 loop reads CASSPPGPKNTEAFF. CDR3 sequence (DNA): TGTGCCAGCAGTCCACCGGGACCAAAAAACACTGAAGCTTTCTTT.

This sequence joins TRBV7-2 and TRBJ2-3; possibly TRBD1 for D (6 bases). This CDR3 comprises 13 residues. Per the germline V gene, CDR1 is SGHTA and CDR2 is FQGNSA. V was pared by 2 bases and J by 5 bases, with 8 bases between. The CDR3 region is CASSLRDKDTQYF. The CDR3 DNA reads as TGTGCCAGCAGCTTAAGGGACAAAGATACGCAGTATTTT. The variable domain in full, with the rest retrieved from reference TRBV7-2 and TRBJ2-3, is GAGVSQSPSNKVTEKGKDVELRCDPISGHTALYWYRQSLGQGLEFLIYFQGNSAPDKSGLPSDRFSAERTGGSVSTLTIQRTQQEDSAVYLCASSLRDKDTQYFGPGTRLTVL.

The V and J genes are TRBV2 and TRBJ2-1; D is undetermined. The CDR3 runs to 15 residues. V shed 1 base and J shed 0 bases, with 7 bases lying between them. The germline gives CDR1 SNHLY, CDR2 FYNNEI. CDR3 loop: CASSEGLNSYNEQFF. In DNA form, the CDR3 reads TGTGCCAGCAGTGAAGGGCTCAACTCCTACAATGAGCAGTTCTTC.

V and J are TRBV10-2 and TRBJ2-2, with D possibly matching TRBD1 (6 bases). V was clipped by 0 bases and J by 1 base, with 9 bases between them. CDR3 length: 16 residues. The germline V gene has CDR1 WSHSY and CDR2 SAAADI. In DNA, the CDR3 is TGCGCCAGCAGTGAGTCTACAGGGAAGAACACCGGGGAGCTGTTTTTT. Its translation is CASSESTGKNTGELFF.

The chain links TRBV28 to TRBJ2-7; 9 bases are shared with TRBD1. The CDR3 has 15 residues. Trimming took 5 bases from V and 5 from J; bases not matched to a gene: 10. In germline, CDR1 is MDHEN, CDR2 SYDVKM. CDR3: CASSRTGGIGNEQYF. The CDR3 nucleotides read TGTGCCAGCAGTCGAACAGGGGGCATCGGTAACGAGCAGTACTTC.

The chain couples TRBV4-1 to TRBJ1-1, with 10 bases lining up with TRBD1. Losses at the gene ends were 4 bases for V and 11 bases for J; bases not matched to a gene: 13. The length of the CDR3 is 15 residues. Germline V gene data show CDR1 as MGHRA and CDR2 as YSYEKL. The CDR3 loop reads CASSRKGTGEEPAFF. The CDR3 bases are TGCGCCAGCAGCCGGAAAGGGACAGGGGAGGAACCGGCTTTCTTT.

In nucleotides, the CDR3 is TGTGCCAGCAGAGAGACAGGGGTGGAAGGAAAACTGTTTTTT. This codes for CASRETGVEGKLFF. The rearrangement joins TRBV2 to TRBJ1-4, with 8 bases lining up with TRBD1. Germline V lookup: CDR1 SNHLY, CDR2 FYNNEI. J gave up 10 bases and V 6 bases, and 10 bases lay outside the gene matches. This CDR3 has 14 residues.

Worth noting for this clone: The limits of the CDR3 on the DNA are not certain, so only TCRdb's listed CDR3 is given. The V call is TRBV28, the J call TRBJ1-3. CDR1 and CDR2 (germline): MDHEN, SYDVKM. Counting both end residues, the CDR3 totals 14 amino acids. The CDR3 region is CASSRFGAGNTIYF.

The V and J genes are TRBV5-4 and TRBJ1-1; tentatively, D is TRBD1 (6 bases). Germline V lookup: CDR1 SGHNT, CDR2 YYREEE (reference sequence). Trimming removed 0 bases at V and 1 base at J, with 10 bases between. This CDR3 has 15 residues. The CDR3 is CASSLGWGANTEAFF. CDR3 DNA: TGTGCCAGCAGCTTGGGTTGGGGGGCGAACACTGAAGCTTTCTTT.

This chain joins TRBV4-3 and TRBJ1-1; D remains unclear. The CDR3 sequence is 15 residues long. Trimming removed 1 base from V and 0 bases from J, with 9 bases in between. The V gene's germline CDR1 is LGHNA and CDR2 YSLEER. This CDR3 is CASSQVYGMNTEAFF. Here the CDR3 DNA reads TGCGCCAGCAGCCAAGTGTACGGCATGAACACTGAAGCTTTCTTT.

The chain is built from TRBV9 and TRBJ1-3; D perhaps matches TRBD1 (5 bases). Germline assignment: CDR1 SGDLS and CDR2 YYNGEE. This CDR3 comprises 12 residues. The V end lost 0 bases, the J end lost 9 bases, and 7 bases lay between the germline ends. The CDR3 DNA sequence: TGTGCCAGCAGCGTAGACGGGGGCACCATATATTTT. Translation gives CASSVDGGTIYF.

This chain uses TRBV11-2 with TRBJ1-1; no clear D gene. The CDR3 runs to 13 residues. Germline V gene lookup returns CDR1 SGHAT and CDR2 FQNNGV. V shed 2 bases and J shed 4 bases, with 8 bases lying between them. DNA for the CDR3: TGTGCCAGCAGCTTAATGGGGAGCACTGAAGCTTTCTTT. Translated: CASSLMGSTEAFF. Full variable domain (rest looked up from reference TRBV11-2 and TRBJ1-1): EAGVAQSPRYKIIEKRQSVAFWCNPISGHATLYWYQQILGQGPKLLIQFQNNGVVDDSQLPKDRFSAERLKGVDSTLKIQPAKLEDSAVYLCASSLMGSTEAFFGQGTRLTVV.

The sample holds a few counts of this clone. The chain has TRBV4-1 and TRBJ1-4; D call uncertain. CDR1 and CDR2 from the germline V gene are MGHRA and YSYEKL. Trimming removed 0 bases at V and 6 bases at J, with 11 bases between. This CDR3 contains 15 residues. The chain's CDR3 is CASSQDGQADEKLFF. Here the CDR3 DNA reads TGCGCCAGCAGCCAAGATGGGCAGGCTGATGAAAAACTGTTTTTT.

V gene TRBV28 combines with J gene TRBJ1-2, with a possible D match to TRBD1 (5 bases). Trimming stripped 8 bases from V and 1 base from J, with 20 bases between. Looked up from germline, CDR1 is MDHEN and CDR2 is SYDVKM. This CDR3 has 16 residues. The CDR3 DNA is TGTGCCAGCGTTGGTCCCCCTGGCAGGGATAACTATGGCTACACCTTC. Its translation: CASVGPPGRDNYGYTF.

J is TRBJ2-3 and V is TRBV5-4; 11 positions match TRBD2. V dropped 4 bases and J dropped 6; count of bases not matched to a gene: 10. This CDR3 has 16 amino acids. The germline CDR1 and CDR2 sequences are SGHNT and YYREEE (reference sequence). CDR3 loop: CASSAGLAVLSDTQYF. DNA for the CDR3: TGTGCCAGCAGCGCGGGACTAGCGGTCTTGTCGGATACGCAGTATTTT.